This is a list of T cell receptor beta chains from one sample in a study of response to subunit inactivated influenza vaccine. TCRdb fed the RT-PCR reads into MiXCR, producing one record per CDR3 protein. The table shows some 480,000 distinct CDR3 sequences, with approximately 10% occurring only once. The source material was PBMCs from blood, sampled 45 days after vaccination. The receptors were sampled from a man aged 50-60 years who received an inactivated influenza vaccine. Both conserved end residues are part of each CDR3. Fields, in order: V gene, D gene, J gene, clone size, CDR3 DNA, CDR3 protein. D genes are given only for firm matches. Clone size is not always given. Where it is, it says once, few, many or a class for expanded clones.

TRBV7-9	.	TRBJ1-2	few	TGTGCCAGCAGACGAGCCGGGATCTATGGCTACACCTTC	CASRRAGIYGYTF
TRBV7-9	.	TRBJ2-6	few	TGTGCCAGCAGCCCATTTCAGTCTGGGGCCAACGTCCTGACTTTC	CASSPFQSGANVLTF
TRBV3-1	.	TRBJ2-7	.	TGTGCCAGCAGCGAAATTCCCCAGGGGAGGAACGAGCAGTACTTC	CASSEIPQGRNEQYF
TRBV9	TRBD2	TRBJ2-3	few	TGTGCCAGCAGCACCACCGTTAGCGGGAGTGGCACAGATACGCAGTATTTT	CASSTTVSGSGTDTQYF
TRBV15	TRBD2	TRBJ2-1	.	TGTGCCACCAGCAGAGGGGCAGCGGGAGGTAACAATGAGCAGTTCTTC	CATSRGAAGGNNEQFF
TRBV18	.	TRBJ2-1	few	TGTGCCAGCTCACCCAGGATAGGAGATGAGCAGTTCTTC	CASSPRIGDEQFF
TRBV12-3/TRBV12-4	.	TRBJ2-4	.	TGTGCCAGCGGGGTAGGGGGGAACATTCAGTACTTC	CASGVGGNIQYF
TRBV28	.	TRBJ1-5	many	TGTGCCAGCAGTTTCGGATTCAATCAGCCCCAGCATTTT	CASSFGFNQPQHF
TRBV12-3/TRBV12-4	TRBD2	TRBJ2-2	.	TGTGCCAGCAACGCGGGGGGCGACACCGGGGAGCTGTTTTTT	CASNAGGDTGELFF
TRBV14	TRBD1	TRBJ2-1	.	TGTGCCAGCAGCCAAAGGGGGCTAAGTGGCAATGAGCAGTTCTTC	CASSQRGLSGNEQFF
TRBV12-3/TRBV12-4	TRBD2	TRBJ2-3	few	TGTGCCAGCACTCAAGCGGGGGGGCGTTCGACGCAGTATTTT	CASTQAGGRSTQYF
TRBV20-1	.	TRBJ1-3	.	TGCAGTGCTAGTGCCAGGGTAAAGGGAAACACCATATATTTT	CSASARVKGNTIYF
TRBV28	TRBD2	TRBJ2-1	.	TGTGCCAGCAGTTTCCCGCAGGCCAGCGGGAGCTCCTACAATGAGCAGTTCTTC	CASSFPQASGSSYNEQFF
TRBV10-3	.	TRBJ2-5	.	TGTGCCATCAGAGGGGGACCATCAGGAGAGACCCAGTACTTC	CAIRGGPSGETQYF
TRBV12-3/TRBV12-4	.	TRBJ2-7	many	TGTGCCAGCAGTTTCTCAGGAGGTCGGTACGAGCAGTACTTC	CASSFSGGRYEQYF
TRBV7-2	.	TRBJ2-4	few	TGTGCCAGCAGCTTAGGTTGGGGCCTTCAGTACTTC	CASSLGWGLQYF
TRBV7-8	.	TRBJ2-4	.	TGTGCCAGCAGCTTAGGGGCTACCAGGGTAGCCAAAAACATTCAGTACTTC	CASSLGATRVAKNIQYF
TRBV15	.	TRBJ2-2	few	TGTGCCACCAGCCCCCGGGGCACCGGGGAGCTGTTTTTT	CATSPRGTGELFF
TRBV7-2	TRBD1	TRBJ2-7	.	TGTGCCAGCAGCTTATCATCAGGGACAGGGGCCTACGAGCAGTACTTC	CASSLSSGTGAYEQYF
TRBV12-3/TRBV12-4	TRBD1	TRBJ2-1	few	TGTGCCAGCAGTTCTTACCGGGACAGGGGGAATGAGCAGTTCTTC	CASSSYRDRGNEQFF
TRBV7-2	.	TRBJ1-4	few	TGTGCCAGCACCCTCTCGACGATCGTCGGGGAAAAACTGTTTTTT	CASTLSTIVGEKLFF
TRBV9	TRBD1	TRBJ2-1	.	TGTGCCAGCAGCGTAGAAGACAGGGTCAATGAGCAGTTCTTC	CASSVEDRVNEQFF
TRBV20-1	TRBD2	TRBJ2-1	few	TGCAGTGCTAGAGGACTAGCGGGAGTTGGAAATGAGCAGTTCTTC	CSARGLAGVGNEQFF
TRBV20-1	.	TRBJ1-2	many	TGCAGTGCATGGGGGGCACCGAACTATGGCTACACCTTC	CSAWGAPNYGYTF
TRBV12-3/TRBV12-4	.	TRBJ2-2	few	TGTGCCAGCAGCCTATCGACAGGCGCCCCCGGGGAGCTGTTTTTT	CASSLSTGAPGELFF
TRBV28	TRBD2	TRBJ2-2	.	TGTGCCAGCACCCCGAGCGGGAGGCACCCCGGGGAGCTGTTTTTT	CASTPSGRHPGELFF
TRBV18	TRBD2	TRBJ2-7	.	TGTGCCAGCTCACCTGCGAGCGGGAGGGGGCCCTACGAGCAGTACTTC	CASSPASGRGPYEQYF
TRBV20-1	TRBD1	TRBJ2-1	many	TGCAGTGGTGCCAGGGGGAATGAGCAGTTCTTC	CSGARGNEQFF
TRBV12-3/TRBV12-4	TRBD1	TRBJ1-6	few	TGTGCCAGCAGGACAGGGGGCGGAGGTAATTCACCCCTCCACTTT	CASRTGGGGNSPLHF
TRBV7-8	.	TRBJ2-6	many	TGTGCCAGCAGCCCATTATCCGGCTCTGGGGCCAACGTCCTGACTTTC	CASSPLSGSGANVLTF
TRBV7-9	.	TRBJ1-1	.	TGTGCCAGCAGCGGAGGACAGAACACTGAAGCTTTCTTT	CASSGGQNTEAFF
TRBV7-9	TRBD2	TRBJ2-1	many	TGTGCCAGCAGCTTGCTAGCGGGAATGTTTAGCGATGAGCAGTTCTTC	CASSLLAGMFSDEQFF
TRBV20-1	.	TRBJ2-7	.	TGCAGTGCTAGAGGGGTCTTTTTGAGCTCCTACGAGCAGTACTTC	CSARGVFLSSYEQYF
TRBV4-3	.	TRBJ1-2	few	TGCGCCAGCAGCCGCAACCGGGACGTCTACTATGGCTACACCTTC	CASSRNRDVYYGYTF
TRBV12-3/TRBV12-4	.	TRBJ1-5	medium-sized	TGTGCCAGCTCCCTTGAGGGGCAGGGAGGTCAGCCCCAGCATTTT	CASSLEGQGGQPQHF
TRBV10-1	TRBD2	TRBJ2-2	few	TGCGCCAGCAGTGAGGAGCGGGGGGGCCCCACCGGGGAGCTGTTTTTT	CASSEERGGPTGELFF
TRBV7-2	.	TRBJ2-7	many	TGTGCCAGCAGCCCCCCGACTCTATACGAGCAGTACTTC	CASSPPTLYEQYF
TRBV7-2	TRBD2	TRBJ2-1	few	TGTGCCAGCAGCTTAGATTCGGCGGGGGGGTACAATGAGCAGTTCTTC	CASSLDSAGGYNEQFF
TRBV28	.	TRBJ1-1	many	TGTGCCAGCAGTCTGGTCCCGGGCAGTGAAGCTTTCTTT	CASSLVPGSEAFF
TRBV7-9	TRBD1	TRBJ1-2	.	TGTGCCAGCAGCGAGAGTCCGGGACAGGGTCGGTATGGCTACACCTTC	CASSESPGQGRYGYTF
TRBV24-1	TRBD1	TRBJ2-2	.	TGTGCCACCAGCGAAATGGGACAGGGAGTACACACCGGGGAGCTGTTTTTT	CATSEMGQGVHTGELFF
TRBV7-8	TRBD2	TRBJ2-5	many	TGTGCCAGCAGCTTAGTAGGACTAGCACTCCAAGAGACCCAGTACTTC	CASSLVGLALQETQYF
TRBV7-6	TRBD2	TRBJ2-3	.	TGTGCCAGCAGCTCCTTAGCGGGGACCGGCACAGATACGCAGTATTTT	CASSSLAGTGTDTQYF
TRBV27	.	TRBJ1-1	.	TGTGCCAGCAGTGGCAGGGGTCTGAACACTGAAGCTTTCTTT	CASSGRGLNTEAFF
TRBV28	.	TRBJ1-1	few	TGTGCCAGCAGTTTATGGGGCAGGAACACTGAAGCTTTCTTT	CASSLWGRNTEAFF
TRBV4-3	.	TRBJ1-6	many	TGCGCCAGCAGCCCCAGTCCACCAGGGTCCGGTTCACCCCTCCACTTT	CASSPSPPGSGSPLHF